A selection of T cell receptor beta chains follows, all from one sample in a study of cytomegalovirus exposure and HLA in healthy donors. Clones were read by immunoSEQ multiplex PCR, and TCRdb kept only the in-frame ones, dropping some. The data hold about 140,000 clones, with more than 60% observed a single time. The sequencing input was PBMCs. The receptors shown here come from a man under 40 in good health and CMV-seropositive. CDR3s include the opening cysteine and the closing phenylalanine or tryptophan. Each record gives: D gene, J gene, clone size, V gene, CDR3 protein, CDR3 DNA. The D gene is left open where the match is weak. Clone size is given for some rows only: seen once, a few or many times, or a class if the clone is expanded.

NA TRBJ1-5 NA TRBV12-5 CASGLVLGQPQHF TGTGCTAGTGGTTTGGTACTAGGACAGCCCCAGCATTTT
NA TRBJ1-5 NA TRBV2 CASSLQSYNQPQHF TGTGCCAGCAGTCTACAGAGTTACAATCAGCCCCAGCATTTT
NA TRBJ2-7 NA TRBV2 CASIESSGSYEQYF TGTGCCAGCATCGAGAGTTCGGGCTCCTACGAGCAGTACTTC
TRBD1 TRBJ1-1 once TRBV5-1 CASSIPRDRGDTEAFF TGCGCCAGCAGCATACCCCGGGACAGGGGTGACACTGAAGCTTTCTTT
NA TRBJ1-5 few TRBV28 CASSPPLQRDSNQPQHF TGTGCCAGCAGTCCCCCCCTCCAGCGAGATAGCAATCAGCCCCAGCATTTT
NA TRBJ1-5 few TRBV28 CASSLIEGVYGNQPQHF TGTGCCAGCAGTTTAATTGAGGGGGTTTACGGCAATCAGCCCCAGCATTTT
NA TRBJ2-3 NA TRBV7-2 CASSPRDTQYF TGTGCCAGCAGCCCTAGGGATACGCAGTATTTT
NA TRBJ2-1 few TRBV27 CASRDWRGPHNEQFF TGTGCCAGTAGGGACTGGCGGGGGCCCCACAATGAGCAGTTCTTC
NA TRBJ2-5 NA TRBV18 CASSSGGLSLGQETQYF TGTGCCAGCTCATCAGGAGGGCTATCCCTGGGCCAAGAGACCCAGTACTTC
NA TRBJ2-2 few TRBV10-1 CASSTNTGELFF TGCGCCAGCAGCACGAACACCGGGGAGCTGTTTTTT
NA TRBJ2-3 NA TRBV10-3 CAIRQGLEGNTQYF TGTGCCATCAGACAGGGTTTAGAGGGAAATACGCAGTATTTT
TRBD1 TRBJ1-1 NA TRBV6-5 CASSGDSGTGLRAFF TGTGCCAGCAGTGGAGACTCCGGGACAGGGTTGCGAGCTTTCTTT
NA TRBJ2-2 NA TRBV2 CASSVEGGLSGELFF TGTGCCAGCAGCGTTGAGGGGGGGCTTTCCGGGGAGCTGTTTTTT
NA TRBJ1-3 NA TRBV4-1 CASSPPTGSGNTIYF TGCGCCAGCAGCCCCCCCACAGGCTCTGGAAACACCATATATTTT
TRBD1 TRBJ1-2 NA TRBV5-1 CARNQGAAPKGYTF TGCGCCAGGAATCAGGGGGCAGCTCCTAAAGGCTACACCTTC
TRBD2 TRBJ2-7 NA TRBV6-1 CASSEEMWGGWKYF TGTGCCAGCAGTGAAGAAATGTGGGGGGGTTGGAAGTACTTC
TRBD1 TRBJ1-2 NA TRBV7-9 CASSEPTPGTGGCGYTF TGTGCCAGCAGCGAACCCACTCCCGGGACAGGGGGCTGTGGCTACACCTTC